One sample yielded the 21 T cell receptor beta chains listed below, sequenced in a study of T cells after yellow fever vaccination. MiXCR was run by TCRdb on the 5' RACE reads, yielding one entry per CDR3 protein. Of 500,000 to 650,000 distinct CDR3 sequences detected, approximately 16% appear once; the ten largest clones hold roughly 17%. This specimen was PBMCs, taken about 5 days after the first yellow fever vaccination. These receptors came from a man between 18 and 35 years old who received the YFV17D yellow fever vaccine.

In its sample, this clonotype was seen a few times. CDR3 coding DNA: TGTGCCAGCAGTCCTCGGACTAGCGGGGGGTATCAAGAGACCCAGTACTTC. Amino acid sequence: CASSPRTSGGYQETQYF. The rearrangement joins TRBV27 to TRBJ2-5, with 14 bases fitting TRBD2. V shed 5 bases and J 2 bases; nucleotides not matched to a gene: 7. Looked up from germline, CDR1 is MNHEY and CDR2 is SMNVEV (reference sequence). The CDR3 length is 17 residues.

The CDR3 region has the DNA TGTGCCAGCAGCTCTCCTACCGGACAGGGGAACACCGGGGAGCTGTTTTTT. This gives the protein CASSSPTGQGNTGELFF. The chain carries TRBV7-8 and TRBJ2-2; the match to TRBD1 covers 8 bases. The CDR3 is 17 residues long. J was trimmed by 1 base and V by 4 bases; bases with no gene match: 8. Germline loops: CDR1 SGHVS, CDR2 FQNEAQ.

A few counts support this clonotype. V is TRBV6-1 and J is TRBJ2-5; D uncertain. V was cut by 6 bases and J by 5 bases, with 13 bases left in between. Germline V gene lookup returns CDR1 MNHNS and CDR2 SASEGT. This CDR3 is built from 13 residues. The CDR3 region has the DNA TGTGCCAGCAGCCAACGGGTTCCTGAGACCCAGTACTTC. As protein: CASSQRVPETQYF.

This clonotype appeared a few times. This chain connects TRBV6-4 to TRBJ1-6; D unresolved. With 1 base removed from V and 3 bases from J, the gap between germline ends came to 4 bases. The CDR3 consists of 14 residues. Germline assignment: CDR1 MRHNA and CDR2 SNTAGT. CDR3 coding DNA: TGTGCCAGCAGTGACTTCCTCTATAATTCACCCCTCCACTTT. Amino acid sequence: CASSDFLYNSPLHF.

This clonotype occurred a few times. The chain is built from TRBV24-1 and TRBJ2-3; D is possibly TRBD1 (7 bases). The length of the CDR3 is 16 residues. The germline V gene has CDR1 KGHDR and CDR2 SFDVKD. V lost 2 bases to trimming and J lost 4 bases, with 15 bases between them. The CDR3 nucleotides are TGTGCCACCAGTGATTCCCGGAGGGGGCAGGCAGATACGCAGTATTTT. Translated: CATSDSRRGQADTQYF.

In its sample, this clonotype was seen once. The conserved phenylalanine or tryptophan is not found at the CDR3 terminus, so this likely reflects a read error. It is unclear where the CDR3 begins or ends on the DNA, so no DNA is shown, and the CDR3 is as TCRdb lists it. V usage is TRBV7-9 and J usage is TRBJ1-6; the table's D gene call, TRBD1, was not cross checked with the DNA. Germline CDR1 and CDR2: SEHNR and FQNEAQ (reference sequence). The CDR3 is 11 residues long, counting both termini. This CDR3 reads CASSLGDRVYL.

V is TRBV6-1 and J is TRBJ2-2, with 9 bases aligning to TRBD1. After removal of 6 bases from V and 6 bases from J, the junction contained 8 bases not matched to a gene. The length of the CDR3 is 15 residues. From germline, CDR1 is MNHNS and CDR2 SASEGT. CDR3 amino acids: CASRHTGGASGELFF. The CDR3 DNA is TGTGCCAGCAGACACACAGGGGGCGCTTCCGGGGAGCTGTTTTTT.

This clonotype appeared many times. The CDR3 coding sequence is TGTGCCAGCAGCTTAGGGAGGTCCCAGAATACGCAGTATTTT. It specifies CASSLGRSQNTQYF. This chain uses TRBV7-2 with TRBJ2-3; TRBD2 might be the D (5 bases). The length of the CDR3 is 14 residues. V was pared by 1 base and J by 7 bases, with 12 bases between. Germline lookup yields CDR1 SGHTA and CDR2 FQGNSA.

About this clonotype: This may be a read error: a much more frequent sequence differs by one nucleotide. This rearrangement joins TRBV7-2 to TRBJ2-7; D not certain. The CDR3 covers 14 residues. Germline V gene lookup returns CDR1 SGHTA and CDR2 FQGNSA. CDR3 protein: CASSSLTKYYDQYF. The CDR3 DNA follows: TGTGCCAGCAGCTCACTGACAAAATACTACGACCAGTACTTC. The variable domain in full, completed from reference TRBV7-2 and TRBJ2-7, reads GAGVSQSPSNKVTEKGKDVELRCDPISGHTALYWYRQSLGQGLEFLIYFQGNSAPDKSGLPSDRFSAERTGGSVSTLTIQRTQQEDSAVYLCASSSLTKYYDQYFGPGTRLTVT.

This clonotype was counted between two and nine times. The rearrangement links TRBV6-2 or TRBV6-3 to TRBJ1-1; no clear D. The CDR3 loop spans 13 amino acids. Germline-derived CDR1 and CDR2 are MNHEY and SVGEGT. V was cut by 6 bases and J by 1 base, with 9 bases left in between. DNA of the CDR3: TGTGCCAGCAGCAGACTCGCGAACACTGAAGCTTTCTTT. Its translation: CASSRLANTEAFF.

The chain uses TRBV20-1 and TRBJ1-4, with D perhaps matching TRBD1 (6 bases). Between the trimmed V and J ends, which lost 4 bases and 4 bases, there was a span of 16 bases. Germline V gene lookup returns CDR1 DFQATT and CDR2 SNEGSKA (reference sequence). This CDR3 contains 15 residues. The CDR3 spells CSANRAGVRNEKLFF. CDR3 nucleotides: TGCAGTGCTAATCGGGCAGGGGTCCGTAATGAAAAACTGTTTTTT.

The chain carries TRBV7-9 and TRBJ1-1; possibly TRBD1 for D (5 bases). The V end was cut by 4 bases, the J end by 1 base, with 13 bases between. The CDR3 extends over 15 amino acids. Per germline, CDR1 SEHNR and CDR2 FQNEAQ (reference sequence). The chain's CDR3 is CASSSWDGENTEAFF. CDR3 sequence (DNA): TGTGCCAGCAGCTCGTGGGACGGAGAGAACACTGAAGCTTTCTTT.

This clonotype was observed a handful of times. The V and J genes are TRBV20-1 and TRBJ1-3; unclear D gene. V dropped 2 bases and J dropped 1 base, with 12 bases sitting between them. This CDR3 spans 15 amino acids. CDR1 is DFQATT, CDR2 SNEGSKA, per germline (reference sequence). For the CDR3, the DNA is TGCAGTGCTAGACCGGCCGGGCGATCTGGAAACACCATATATTTT. This gives the protein CSARPAGRSGNTIYF.

This clonotype was counted only a few times. The rearrangement links TRBV25-1 to TRBJ1-4; the D is unclear. The V end was cut by 3 bases, the J end by 8 bases, with 13 bases between. This CDR3 is built from 14 residues. CDR1 is MGHDK, CDR2 SYGVNS, per germline. CDR3 loop: CASSEAGVGEKLFF. Here the CDR3 DNA reads TGTGCCAGCAGTGAGGCCGGGGTGGGGGAAAAACTGTTTTTT. The full variable domain, in which reference TRBV25-1 and TRBJ1-4 provide the parts outside the CDR3, is EADIYQTPRYLVIGTGKKITLECSQTMGHDKMYWYQQDPGMELHLIHYSYGVNSTEKGDLSSESTVSRIRTEHFPLTLESARPSHTSQYLCASSEAGVGEKLFFGSGTQLSVL.

This clonotype was observed a few times. The V and J genes are TRBV11-2 and TRBJ1-6, with D possibly matching TRBD1 (5 bases). This CDR3 has 18 amino acids. Germline V gives CDR1 SGHAT, CDR2 FQNNGV. The V and J ends lost 3 bases and 4 bases respectively, with 19 bases between them. For the CDR3, the DNA is TGTGCCAGCAGCTTGGTTCCAGGCCAGGGACCATATAATTCACCCCTCCACTTT. It is translated as CASSLVPGQGPYNSPLHF.

The rearrangement links TRBV11-2 to TRBJ2-4; 10 positions match TRBD2. The germline V gene encodes CDR1 SGHAT and CDR2 FQNNGV. The CDR3 spans 18 residues. The V segment lost 5 bases and the J segment 0 bases; nucleotides outside the gene matches: 10. DNA for the CDR3: TGTGCCAGCAGCCTCATAGCGGGGGGCTCCTTAGCCAAAAACATTCAGTACTTC. It translates to CASSLIAGGSLAKNIQYF.

This sequence joins TRBV7-6 and TRBJ2-1, with 10 bases that match TRBD2. V was pared by 5 bases and J by 4 bases, with 11 bases of the junction left unmatched. This CDR3 spans 17 amino acids. Germline CDR1 SGHVS, CDR2 FNYEAQ. CDR3 region: CASSPRTGLAAYNEQFF. The CDR3 region has the DNA TGTGCCAGCAGCCCCCGGACCGGACTAGCGGCTTACAATGAGCAGTTCTTC.

The table lists this clonotype with a few counts. CDR3 sequence reads: CASSQDSRDRGGGEQFF. In nucleotides, the CDR3 is TGCGCCAGCAGCCAAGATAGTCGGGATCGGGGGGGCGGTGAGCAGTTCTTC. The chain joins TRBV4-1 to TRBJ2-1; 8 bases match TRBD2. Germline V lookup: CDR1 MGHRA, CDR2 YSYEKL. This CDR3 comprises 17 residues. The V gene end was trimmed by 0 bases and the J gene end by 9 bases; junction bases not matched to a gene: 13.

The V and J genes are TRBV20-1 and TRBJ2-1; 11 bases match TRBD2. V was clipped by 0 bases and J by 7 bases; unmatched bases: 11. Germline CDR1 and CDR2: DFQATT and SNEGSKA (reference sequence). CDR3 length: 17 amino acids. In DNA, the CDR3 is TGCAGTGCTAGAGATCTCGAAATAGCGGGGGGGCCTAATGAGCAGTTCTTC. Its protein is CSARDLEIAGGPNEQFF.

The gene calls are TRBV2 and TRBJ2-5; the D gene could be TRBD1 or TRBD2 (5 bases each). CDR1 SNHLY and CDR2 FYNNEI come from the germline V gene. This CDR3 region has 13 residues. Trimming shortened V by 1 base and J by 7 bases, and 10 bases separated the two germline ends. The DNA for the CDR3 is TGTGCCAGCAGTGAAGATCAGGGACGGACCCAGTACTTC. This codes for CASSEDQGRTQYF. Full variable domain (outside the CDR3, taken from reference TRBV2 and TRBJ2-5): EPEVTQTPSHQVTQMGQEVILRCVPISNHLYFYWYRQILGQKVEFLVSFYNNEISEKSEIFDDQFSVERPDGSNFTLKIRSTKLEDSAMYFCASSEDQGRTQYFGPGTRLLVL.

This clonotype was seen at least ten times. The DNA for the CDR3 is TGTGCCAGCAGCCCCTCACAGGCTCGGGGGGAAAAACTGTTTTTT. It yields the protein CASSPSQARGEKLFF. The V gene is TRBV7-2, the J gene TRBJ1-4, with D tentatively TRBD1 (5 bases). With 5 bases removed from V and 8 bases from J, the gap between germline ends came to 18 bases. The CDR3 length is 15 residues. The germline V gene has CDR1 SGHTA and CDR2 FQGNSA.